These 32 T cell receptor beta chains originate from one sample sequenced in a study of T cell responses to AZD1222 COVID-19 vaccine. Here immunoSEQ multiplex PCR was the method, and the copy in TCRdb shows in-frame clones only, minus some. The sample lists roughly 170,000 clones; less than 95% were seen once. Specimen: peripheral blood, collected on day 0 of AZD1222 vaccination. These receptors were collected from an adult in good health.

The chain employs TRBV7-9 and TRBJ2-1; perhaps D is TRBD1 or TRBD2 (5 bases each). This CDR3 has 17 amino acids. The germline CDR1 and CDR2 sequences are SEHNR and FQNEAQ (reference sequence). Trimming shortened V by 1 base and J by 5 bases, and 18 bases separated the two germline ends. The CDR3 here is CASSLVWDPSYNNEQFF. The CDR3 DNA sequence: TGTGCCAGCAGCTTAGTTTGGGACCCAAGCTATAACAATGAGCAGTTCTTC.

A note on this clone: Other DNA sequences from this sample encode an identical CDR3 as well. The CDR3 reads CASSRDRGTEAFF. The CDR3 DNA reads TGTGCCAGCAGCCGGGACAGGGGGACTGAAGCTTTCTTT. The genes are TRBV11-2 and TRBJ1-1, with 11 bases that match TRBD1. The CDR3 extends over 13 amino acids. The J segment lost 5 bases and the V segment lost 5 bases, leaving 1 base of the junction unmatched. Germline lookup yields CDR1 SGHAT and CDR2 FQNNGV. The whole variable domain, remainder taken from reference TRBV11-2 and TRBJ1-1, is EAGVAQSPRYKIIEKRQSVAFWCNPISGHATLYWYQQILGQGPKLLIQFQNNGVVDDSQLPKDRFSAERLKGVDSTLKIQPAKLEDSAVYLCASSRDRGTEAFFGQGTRLTVV.

The V gene is TRBV18, the J gene TRBJ1-5, with D possibly matching TRBD1 (5 bases). Deletions cut 6 bases from V and 3 bases from J, with 21 bases between. From germline, CDR1 is KGHSH and CDR2 LQKENI. This CDR3 spans 17 amino acids. In DNA, the CDR3 is TGTGCCAGCTCGTTCCGACAGCTTACACACATCAATCAGCCCCAGCATTTT. As protein: CASSFRQLTHINQPQHF. The full variable domain, completed using reference TRBV18 and TRBJ1-5, is NAGVMQNPRHLVRRRGQEARLRCSPMKGHSHVYWYRQLPEEGLKFMVYLQKENIIDESGMPKERFSAEFPKEGPSILRIQQVVRGDSAAYFCASSFRQLTHINQPQHFGDGTRLSIL.

V usage is TRBV19 and J usage is TRBJ1-1, with no clear D. The CDR3 is made up of 14 amino acids. CDR1 and CDR2 from the germline V gene are LNHDA and SQIVND (reference sequence). The V end lost 7 bases, the J end lost 6 bases, and 18 bases lay between the germline ends. This chain's CDR3 is CASTPGFNEPEAFF. CDR3 in DNA: TGTGCCAGTACCCCGGGCTTTAATGAACCTGAAGCTTTCTTT.

This clone was recorded once. The rearrangement uses TRBV6-5 and TRBJ1-2; D call uncertain. Germline CDR1 is MNHEY and CDR2 is SVGAGI. The length of the CDR3 is 14 residues. V dropped 5 bases and J dropped 7 bases, with 17 bases sitting between them. The CDR3, as DNA: TGTGCCAGCAGTCCATCCGTGAGTTTAAGTGGCTACACCTTC. It is translated as CASSPSVSLSGYTF.

This chain links TRBV18 with TRBJ2-7; 12 nucleotides line up with TRBD1. Germline loops: CDR1 KGHSH, CDR2 LQKENI. J lost 7 bases, V lost 8 bases, and 6 bases had no gene match. The CDR3 extends over 13 amino acids. CDR3 amino acids: CASEGQGAREQYF. CDR3 coding DNA: TGTGCCAGCGAGGGACAGGGGGCGAGGGAGCAGTACTTC.

V usage is TRBV6-5 and J usage is TRBJ1-5, with a possible D match to TRBD1 (5 bases). V was trimmed by 6 bases and J by 2 bases, leaving 14 bases between them. The CDR3 length is 15 residues. Germline-derived CDR1 and CDR2 are MNHEY and SVGAGI. CDR3 bases: TGTGCCAGCAGAGAGGGCAGGGCTGGCAATCAGCCCCAGCATTTT. The encoded protein is CASREGRAGNQPQHF.

This chain connects TRBV15 to TRBJ2-1, with 8 nucleotides matching TRBD2. The CDR3 has 16 residues. V gave up 0 bases and J gave up 9 bases; unmatched junction bases: 10. Germline CDR1 reads LNHNV; CDR2 reads YYDKDF (reference sequence). CDR3 in DNA: TGTGCCACCAGCAGAGATCGGTTCGGGGGGGCGGGTGAGCAGTTCTTC. Its translation: CATSRDRFGGAGEQFF.

This rearrangement joins TRBV14 to TRBJ1-2; TRBD1 is a possible D gene (5 bases). The V end lost 0 bases, the J end lost 1 base, and 12 bases lay between the germline ends. Germline V lookup: CDR1 SGHDN, CDR2 FVKESK. This CDR3 comprises 16 residues. CDR3 DNA sequence: TGTGCCAGCAGCCAAGATCTCGGGGGAAGTAACTATGGCTACACCTTC. Translated: CASSQDLGGSNYGYTF.

The chain combines TRBV27 with TRBJ2-3, with TRBD2 as a possible D gene (5 bases). The CDR3 contains 15 residues. The germline CDR1 and CDR2 sequences are MNHEY and SMNVEV (reference sequence). With 0 bases removed from V and 2 bases from J, the gap between germline ends came to 9 bases. As DNA, the CDR3 is TGTGCCAGCAGTTTATCGCAGAGGGTCACAGATACGCAGTATTTT. Translation gives CASSLSQRVTDTQYF.

V is TRBV5-1 and J is TRBJ1-2, with 10 bases aligning to TRBD1. V trimming: 0 bases; J trimming: 8 bases; junction bases outside the gene matches: 7. The CDR3 is 15 amino acids. Germline assignment: CDR1 SGHRS and CDR2 YFSETQ. This CDR3 reads CASSLAGDRGQGYTF. In DNA, the CDR3 is TGCGCCAGCAGCTTGGCAGGCGACAGGGGGCAAGGCTACACCTTC.

The V and J genes are TRBV14 and TRBJ2-7; D remains unclear. The CDR3 has 14 amino acids. The V gene lost 1 base and the J gene lost 0 bases, with 7 bases spanning the gap. From germline, CDR1 is SGHDN and CDR2 FVKESK. The CDR3 sequence is CASSQGPSSYEQYF. The CDR3 DNA is TGTGCCAGCAGCCAAGGACCCAGCTCCTACGAGCAGTACTTC.

The V and J genes are TRBV4-3 and TRBJ2-3, with D perhaps TRBD2 (6 bases). The germline V gene encodes CDR1 LGHNA and CDR2 YSLEER. The CDR3 has 16 residues. V was pared by 0 bases and J by 2 bases, with 12 bases between. The CDR3 nucleotides are TGCGCCAGCAGCCAAGATGTCCGGGGGTCCACAGATACGCAGTATTTT. Amino acid sequence: CASSQDVRGSTDTQYF.

The V call is TRBV7-9, the J call TRBJ2-2; D might be TRBD1 (6 bases). Germline assignment: CDR1 SEHNR and CDR2 FQNEAQ (reference sequence). This CDR3 spans 15 amino acids. Trimming cost V 8 bases and J 4 bases, with 17 bases left between them. The DNA for the CDR3 is TGTGCCAGCGGCCGGACAGCCGTATCCACCGGGGAGCTGTTTTTT. Translating it yields CASGRTAVSTGELFF.

Note on this clone: Germline is not matched at one junction end, which may reflect a read error. The rearrangement joins TRBV10-3 to TRBJ1-2; 8 nucleotides align to TRBD1. In germline, CDR1 is ENHRY, CDR2 SYGVKD. The CDR3 runs 15 residues. The CDR3 DNA reads TGCACCCGGGAAGTCAGGGGGCGGAGGGGCTATGGCTACACCTTC. Residues: CTREVRGRRGYGYTF.

The gene calls are TRBV2 and TRBJ1-4; 9 bases are a match to TRBD1. The CDR3 has 15 residues. The V gene's germline CDR1 is SNHLY and CDR2 FYNNEI. J was trimmed by 4 bases and V by 4 bases; bases with no gene match: 4. For the CDR3, the DNA is TGTGCCAGCAGTGGACAGGGGGGGATTAATGAAAAACTGTTTTTT. The encoded protein is CASSGQGGINEKLFF.

The rearrangement joins TRBV9 to TRBJ2-3; 8 bases match TRBD1. The trim removed 4 bases at V and 1 base at J, leaving 5 bases unmatched. This CDR3 has 15 residues. Germline V CDR1 and CDR2: SGDLS, YYNGEE. The CDR3 is CASSTGGQGTDTQYF. The CDR3 DNA is TGTGCCAGCAGCACTGGGGGACAGGGCACAGATACGCAGTATTTT.

The J gene is TRBJ2-4, the V gene TRBV19, with 7 bases fitting TRBD2. Germline loops: CDR1 LNHDA, CDR2 SQIVND (reference sequence). CDR3 length equals 17 residues. With 3 bases clipped from V and 5 bases from J, the junction kept 13 bases outside the gene matches. The CDR3 DNA follows: TGTGCCAGTAGTATGTCGGCGGCGAGCGGGGCAGAAAACATTCAGTACTTC. Its protein is CASSMSAASGAENIQYF. Variable domain in full (rest from reference TRBV19 and TRBJ2-4): DGGITQSPKYLFRKEGQNVTLSCEQNLNHDAMYWYRQDPGQGLRLIYYSQIVNDFQKGDIAEGYSVSREKKESFPLTVTSAQKNPTAFYLCASSMSAASGAENIQYFGAGTRLSVL.

This clone appeared once. As DNA, the CDR3 is TGTGCCAGCAGCCAACTCGGGGGCGCCGATAACTATGGCTACACCTTC. It specifies CASSQLGGADNYGYTF. The chain recombines TRBV3-1 (or the pseudogene TRBV3-2) with TRBJ1-2, with D possibly matching TRBD1 (6 bases). The V end lost 2 bases, the J end lost 1 base, and 14 bases lay between the germline ends. The CDR3 spans 16 residues. Germline V gives CDR1 LGHDT, CDR2 YNNKEL (reference sequence).

The chain has TRBV7-2 and TRBJ1-3; 8 nucleotides align to TRBD1. This CDR3 has 14 residues. The ends lost 8 bases at V and 3 bases at J; junction bases unmatched: 6. The germline gives CDR1 SGHTA, CDR2 FQGNSA. CDR3 sequence: CASRDRKGGNTIYF. CDR3 DNA sequence: TGTGCCAGCCGGGACAGGAAAGGTGGAAACACCATATATTTT.

The V gene is TRBV27, the J gene TRBJ2-1, with D maybe TRBD2 (6 bases). The CDR3 has 15 amino acids. In germline, CDR1 is MNHEY, CDR2 SMNVEV (reference sequence). Trimming left V 5 bases short and J 9 bases short, with 20 bases between. The CDR3 coding sequence is TGTGCCAGCAGTAGCGGGCGAGCCTTTGCGGGTGAGCAGTTCTTC. It yields the protein CASSSGRAFAGEQFF.

As concerns this clone: Other DNA sequences of this sample code for an identical CDR3. The rearrangement links TRBV6-4 to TRBJ2-1, with 8 bases fitting TRBD2. V trimming: 0 bases; J trimming: 4 bases; junction bases outside the gene matches: 2. The CDR3 loop spans 15 amino acids. Germline V gene lookup returns CDR1 MRHNA and CDR2 SNTAGT. CDR3 loop: CASSDSAGGYNEQFF. CDR3 in DNA: TGTGCCAGCAGTGACTCGGCGGGGGGATACAATGAGCAGTTCTTC.

The CDR3 here is CASSLDRQNSGNTIYF. Written as DNA, the CDR3 is TGTGCCAGCAGCTTGGACAGGCAAAACTCTGGAAACACCATATATTTT. The chain has TRBV5-4 and TRBJ1-3, with a weak D call TRBD1 (5 bases). CDR1 is SGHNT and CDR2 is YYREEE in the germline V gene (reference sequence). The length of the CDR3 is 16 residues. V shed 0 bases and J shed 0 bases, with 10 bases lying between them.

The J gene is TRBJ2-7, the V gene TRBV7-2, with no clear D. Germline V lookup: CDR1 SGHTA, CDR2 FQGNSA. The ends were cut back, 2 bases at V and 6 bases at J, with 5 bases in the middle. The CDR3 length is 11 residues. The CDR3 here is CASSLSGEQYF. DNA for the CDR3: TGTGCCAGCAGCTTATCAGGCGAGCAGTACTTC.

V and J are TRBV7-8 and TRBJ2-1, with TRBD1 identical over 7 bases. V shed 2 bases and J 6 bases; nucleotides not matched to a gene: 7. The germline gives CDR1 SGHVS, CDR2 FQNEAQ. The CDR3 spans 15 residues. This chain's CDR3 is CASSLPPTGANEQFF. CDR3 DNA sequence: TGTGCCAGCAGCTTACCCCCCACAGGGGCCAATGAGCAGTTCTTC.

This clone was recorded only once. This chain connects TRBV12-3 or TRBV12-4 to TRBJ1-5; D might be TRBD1 (6 bases). V dropped 7 bases and J dropped 6 bases, with 13 bases sitting between them. This CDR3 has 13 residues. The CDR3 coding sequence is TGTGCCAGCATACGGGGGGCCGGTCAGCCCCAGCATTTT. As protein: CASIRGAGQPQHF.

The rearrangement uses TRBV19 and TRBJ1-2; 9 bases map to TRBD1. V lost 6 bases, J lost 8 bases, and 7 bases stayed unmatched. The germline V gene encodes CDR1 LNHDA and CDR2 SQIVND (reference sequence). The CDR3 totals 13 residues. The CDR3 bases are TGTGCCAGTAGCCAGGGGACAGGGAACGGCTACACCTTC. Protein product: CASSQGTGNGYTF.

V is TRBV29-1 and J is TRBJ2-7, with 8 bases matching TRBD1. Unmatched junction bases numbered 11, after V lost 7 bases and J lost 6 bases. This CDR3 is built from 13 residues. The germline gives CDR1 SQVTM, CDR2 ANQGSEA. The CDR3 DNA reads TGCAGCGCATCGACAGGGGACAGGTCCGAGCAGTACTTC. Translating it yields CSASTGDRSEQYF.

The V call is TRBV6-5, the J call TRBJ1-3; D perhaps matches TRBD1 (6 bases). V was cut by 5 bases and J by 1 base, with 12 bases left in between. Germline loops: CDR1 MNHEY, CDR2 SVGAGI. The CDR3 covers 15 residues. CDR3 sequence reads: CASSPRQASGNTIYF. The CDR3, as DNA: TGTGCCAGCAGTCCTAGACAGGCTTCTGGAAACACCATATATTTT.

The V call is TRBV30, the J call TRBJ2-1; D call uncertain. Per germline, CDR1 GTSNPN and CDR2 SVGIG (reference sequence). This CDR3 spans 16 amino acids. V dropped 0 bases and J dropped 0 bases, with 12 bases sitting between them. DNA of the CDR3: TGTGCCTGGAGTGTACGCGATCGGCCCTCCTACAATGAGCAGTTCTTC. This sequence encodes CAWSVRDRPSYNEQFF.

Turning to this clone: This specimen includes other DNA sequences encoding the same CDR3. The chain carries TRBV4-2 and TRBJ2-7; 7 positions agree with TRBD1. This CDR3 has 14 residues. Germline V gives CDR1 LGHNA, CDR2 YNFKEQ. Losses at the gene ends were 1 base for V and 1 base for J; bases not matched to a gene: 1. The CDR3 is CASSQGGQSYEQYF. In DNA form, the CDR3 reads TGTGCCAGCAGCCAAGGGGGACAGTCCTACGAGCAGTACTTC.

The CDR3 DNA reads TGTGCCAGCTCACCAGCGTCGGGATCTAGCAATCAGCCCCAGCATTTT. As protein: CASSPASGSSNQPQHF. The V call is TRBV18, the J call TRBJ1-5; D call uncertain. This CDR3 is 16 amino acids long. V was clipped by 2 bases and J by 0 bases, with 11 bases between them. From germline, CDR1 is KGHSH and CDR2 LQKENI.